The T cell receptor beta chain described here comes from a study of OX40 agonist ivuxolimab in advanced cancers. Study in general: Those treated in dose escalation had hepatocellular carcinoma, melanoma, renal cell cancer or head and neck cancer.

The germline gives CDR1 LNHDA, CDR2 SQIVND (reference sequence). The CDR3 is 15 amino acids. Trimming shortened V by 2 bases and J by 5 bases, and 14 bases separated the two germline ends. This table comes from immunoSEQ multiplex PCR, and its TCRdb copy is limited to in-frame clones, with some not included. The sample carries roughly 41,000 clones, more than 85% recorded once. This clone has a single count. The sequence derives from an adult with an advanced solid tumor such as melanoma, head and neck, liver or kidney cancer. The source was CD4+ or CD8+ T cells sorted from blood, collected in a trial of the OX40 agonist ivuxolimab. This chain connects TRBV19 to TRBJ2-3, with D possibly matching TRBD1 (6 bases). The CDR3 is CASSIFYRDQDTQYF. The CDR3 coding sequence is TGTGCCAGTAGTATATTTTACAGGGATCAAGATACGCAGTATTTT.